This T cell receptor (beta chain) is drawn from a study of vaccination and CD4 T cells after COVID-19. Study background: No peptide, an HIV-1 Nef pool, or a CEFX pool was what each control culture received.

Cultured CD4+ T cells had their DNA profiled by the Oncomine TCR Beta short-read assay. Someone extracted genomic DNA from cultured CD4+ T cells. Via MiXCR, TCRdb re-called the PCR reads, giving one row per CDR3 protein. Here the sample spans some 8,600 distinct CDR3 sequences, around 42% being singletons. This sample's treatment: roughly ten-day PBMC culture with coronavirus spike peptide pools or control peptides (ViraFEST assay). CD4+ T cells that came from the unexposed donor were collected before the COVID-19 pandemic (2011-2018). Comments on this clonotype: The antigen is not known.

Trimming removed 1 base at V and 1 base at J, with 11 bases between. Germline V gene data show CDR1 as MNHEY and CDR2 as SVGEGT. The CDR3 is 16 residues long. This sequence was found in a human donor in good health. The sequencing sample was made of CD4+ T cells from blood, cultured in vitro. This rearrangement joins TRBV6-2 or TRBV6-3 to TRBJ2-1, with D possibly matching TRBD2 (6 bases). CDR3 sequence (DNA): TGTGCCAGCAGTTACTTAGCGGAGGGGTCCTACAATGAGCAGTTCTTC. The encoded protein is CASSYLAEGSYNEQFF.